This T cell receptor (beta chain) is drawn from a study of blood T cell repertoires in COVID-19. V lost 6 bases, J lost 4 bases, and 9 bases stayed unmatched. CDR1 and CDR2 (germline): SGHTA, FQGNSA. The CDR3 has 16 amino acids. In the study's own analysis: The assay estimated nucleated cells by amplifying reference gene primers. Here immunoSEQ multiplex PCR was the method, and the copy in TCRdb shows in-frame clones only, minus some. V, J and clone size reflect that table, while D and trimming were determined from the DNA. The data contain fewer than 200,000 clones, roughly 82% of them singletons. The source of this sequence is a woman aged 55 to 70 with COVID-19, enrolled during active disease. The chain is built from TRBV7-2 and TRBJ1-2, with 12 bases that match TRBD1. Input material: peripheral blood. This CDR3 reads CASRPSGTGGRYGYTF. The DNA of the CDR3 is TGTGCCAGCAGACCCTCCGGGACAGGGGGCCGCTATGGCTACACCTTC.